This TCR beta chain originates from a study of early T cells in non-severe SARS-CoV-2 infection. About the research overall: Chains were unpaired, as sequencing was done on bulk RNA from unsorted whole blood.

Unique molecular identifiers (one per individual cDNA molecule) were attached. TCRdb ran MiXCR on the 5' RACE reads and lists one entry per CDR3 protein. The sample includes some 66,000 distinct CDR3 sequences, around 9% of them seen just once. The V and J ends lost 7 bases and 3 bases respectively, with 20 bases between them. Germline values: CDR1 MDHEN, CDR2 SYDVKM. The CDR3 runs 16 residues. The sequenced sample consisted of whole blood. The clonotype originates from an adult who was a healthcare worker with PCR-confirmed SARS-CoV-2 infection or an uninfected control (not recorded which). The J gene is TRBJ2-3, the V gene TRBV28, with D tentatively TRBD2 (6 bases). The CDR3 DNA reads as TGTGCCAGCACCAGAGTCGGGGGAGTCTGGACAGATACGCAGTATTTT. This translates into CASTRVGGVWTDTQYF.